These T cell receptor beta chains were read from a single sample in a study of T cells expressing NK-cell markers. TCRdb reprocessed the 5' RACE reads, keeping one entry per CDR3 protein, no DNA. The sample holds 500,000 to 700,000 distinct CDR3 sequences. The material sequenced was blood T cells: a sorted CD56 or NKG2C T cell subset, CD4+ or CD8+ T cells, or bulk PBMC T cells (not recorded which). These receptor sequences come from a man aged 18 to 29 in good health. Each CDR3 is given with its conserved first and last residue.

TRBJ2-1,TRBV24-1,CATSDPRDRRRELIRRQFF
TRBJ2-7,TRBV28,CASTIGERGVGQYF
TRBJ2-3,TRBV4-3,CASSQERLGDTQYF
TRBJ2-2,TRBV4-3,CASSQTGFGAGELFF
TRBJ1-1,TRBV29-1,CSAQNRGIMTEAFF
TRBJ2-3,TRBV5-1,CASRGLASTDTQYF
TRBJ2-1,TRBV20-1,CSASRGREGRDEQFF
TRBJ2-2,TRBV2,CASSPPSANTGELFF
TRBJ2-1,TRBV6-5,CASSYSTVNNEQFF
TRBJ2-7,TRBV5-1,CASRDPANEQYF
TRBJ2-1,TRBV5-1,CASSLEGLTSGRVSSYNEQFF
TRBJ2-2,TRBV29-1,CSVFSQGITGELFF
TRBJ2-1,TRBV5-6,CASSEGTEQFF
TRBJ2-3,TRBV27,CASSPTDRGKISTDTQYF
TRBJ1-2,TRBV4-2,CASSQDWQGRYGYTF
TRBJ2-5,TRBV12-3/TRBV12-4,CASSLGLVGRETQYF
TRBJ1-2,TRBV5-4,CASGTRGRGYTF
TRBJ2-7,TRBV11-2,CASTRGGVPYEQYF
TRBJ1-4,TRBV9,CASSVHPTGVTEKLFF
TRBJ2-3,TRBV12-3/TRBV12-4,CASVEQGVGTDTQYF
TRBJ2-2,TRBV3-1,CASSQDGLAGVAGELFF
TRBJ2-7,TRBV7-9,CASSLGQFYSYEQYF
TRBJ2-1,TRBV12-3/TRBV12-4,CASSYGGGTSYNEQFF
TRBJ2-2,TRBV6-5,CASSYRGNTGELFF
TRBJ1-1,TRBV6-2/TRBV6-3,CASSLRSSKNTEAFF
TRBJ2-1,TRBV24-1,CATGREAYNEQFF
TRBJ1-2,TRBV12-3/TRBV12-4,CASSLAEGGRGYTF
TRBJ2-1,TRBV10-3,CATEQGSPFYNEQFF
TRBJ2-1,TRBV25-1,CASSVGGYSNEQFF
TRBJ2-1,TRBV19,CASSTPGLHNEQFF
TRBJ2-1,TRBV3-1,CASRPGTGLNEQFF
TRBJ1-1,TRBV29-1,CSVEAGRDTEAFF
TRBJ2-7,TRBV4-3,CASSPGSSGSGGGWDEQYF
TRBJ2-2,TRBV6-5,CASSWGGIDTGELFF
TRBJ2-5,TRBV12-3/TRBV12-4,CASSFAGVRTQYF
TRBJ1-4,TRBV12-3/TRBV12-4,CASSSFGTVNEKLFF
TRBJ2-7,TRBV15,CATSRGPGTSGYEQYF
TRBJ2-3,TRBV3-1,CASSQDSPQYF
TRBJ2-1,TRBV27,CASSLVSLKGNNEQFF
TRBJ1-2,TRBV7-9,CASSIAGQRSGGYTF
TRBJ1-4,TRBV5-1,CASKVGDMTNEKLFF
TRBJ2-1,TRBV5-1,CASSWTRLAGVDEQFF
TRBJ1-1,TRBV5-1,CAPKGGRVFAEAFF
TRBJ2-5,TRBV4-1,CASSQGPSSLQETQYF